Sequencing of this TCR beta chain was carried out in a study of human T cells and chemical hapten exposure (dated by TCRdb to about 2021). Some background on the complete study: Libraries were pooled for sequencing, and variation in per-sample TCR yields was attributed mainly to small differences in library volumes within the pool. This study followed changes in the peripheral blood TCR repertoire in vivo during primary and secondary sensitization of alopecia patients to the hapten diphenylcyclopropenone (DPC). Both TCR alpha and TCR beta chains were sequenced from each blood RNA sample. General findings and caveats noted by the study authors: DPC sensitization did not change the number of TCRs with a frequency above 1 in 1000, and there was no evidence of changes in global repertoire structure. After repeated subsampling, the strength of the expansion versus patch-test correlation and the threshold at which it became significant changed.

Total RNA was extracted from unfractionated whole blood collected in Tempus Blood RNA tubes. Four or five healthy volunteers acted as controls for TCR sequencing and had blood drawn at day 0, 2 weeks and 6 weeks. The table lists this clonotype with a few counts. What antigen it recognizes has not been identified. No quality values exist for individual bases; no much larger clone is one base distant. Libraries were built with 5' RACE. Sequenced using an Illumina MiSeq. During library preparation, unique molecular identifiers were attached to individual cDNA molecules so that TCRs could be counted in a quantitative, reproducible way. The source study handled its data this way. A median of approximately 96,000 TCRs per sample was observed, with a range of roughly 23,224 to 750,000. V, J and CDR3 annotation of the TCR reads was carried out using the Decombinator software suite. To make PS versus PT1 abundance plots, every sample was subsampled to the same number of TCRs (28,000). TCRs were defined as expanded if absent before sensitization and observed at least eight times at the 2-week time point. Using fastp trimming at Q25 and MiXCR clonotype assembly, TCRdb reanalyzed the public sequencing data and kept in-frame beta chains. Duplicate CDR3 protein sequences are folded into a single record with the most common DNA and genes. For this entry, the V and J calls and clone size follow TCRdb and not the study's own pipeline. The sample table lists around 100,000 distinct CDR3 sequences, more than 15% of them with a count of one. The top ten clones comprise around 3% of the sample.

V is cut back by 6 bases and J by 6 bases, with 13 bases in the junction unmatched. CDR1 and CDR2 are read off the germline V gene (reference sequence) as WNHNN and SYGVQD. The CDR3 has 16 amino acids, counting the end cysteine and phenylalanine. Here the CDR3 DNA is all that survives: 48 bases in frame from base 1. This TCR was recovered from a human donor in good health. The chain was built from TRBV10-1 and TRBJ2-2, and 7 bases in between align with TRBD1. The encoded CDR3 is CASSPDREEGAGELFF. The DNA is TGCGCCAGCAGCCCCGACAGGGAAGAGGGGGCCGGGGAGCTGTTTTTT.